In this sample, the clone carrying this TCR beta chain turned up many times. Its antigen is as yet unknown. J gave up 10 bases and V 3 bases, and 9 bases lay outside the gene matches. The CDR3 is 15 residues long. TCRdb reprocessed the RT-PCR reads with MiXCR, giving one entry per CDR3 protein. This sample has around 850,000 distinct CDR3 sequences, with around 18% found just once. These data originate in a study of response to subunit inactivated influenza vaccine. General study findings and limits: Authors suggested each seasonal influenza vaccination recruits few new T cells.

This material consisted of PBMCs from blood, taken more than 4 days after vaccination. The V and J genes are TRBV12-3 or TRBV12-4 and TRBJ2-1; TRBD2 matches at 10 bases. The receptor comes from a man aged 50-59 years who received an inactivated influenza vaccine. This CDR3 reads CASSLGLAGGREQFF. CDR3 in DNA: TGTGCCAGCAGTTTGGGGTTAGCGGGGGGCCGGGAGCAGTTCTTC.